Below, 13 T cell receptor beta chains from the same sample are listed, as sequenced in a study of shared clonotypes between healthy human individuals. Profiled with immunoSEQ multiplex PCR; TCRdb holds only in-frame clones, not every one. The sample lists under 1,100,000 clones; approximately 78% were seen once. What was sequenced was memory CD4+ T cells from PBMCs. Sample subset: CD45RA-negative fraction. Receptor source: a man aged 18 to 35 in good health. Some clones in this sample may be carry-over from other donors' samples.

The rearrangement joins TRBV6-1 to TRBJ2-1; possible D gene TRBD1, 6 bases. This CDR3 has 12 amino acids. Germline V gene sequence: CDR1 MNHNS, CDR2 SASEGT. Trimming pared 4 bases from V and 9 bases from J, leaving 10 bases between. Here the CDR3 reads CASSVQGFEQFF. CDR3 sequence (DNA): TGTGCCAGCAGTGTCCAGGGGTTTGAGCAGTTCTTC.

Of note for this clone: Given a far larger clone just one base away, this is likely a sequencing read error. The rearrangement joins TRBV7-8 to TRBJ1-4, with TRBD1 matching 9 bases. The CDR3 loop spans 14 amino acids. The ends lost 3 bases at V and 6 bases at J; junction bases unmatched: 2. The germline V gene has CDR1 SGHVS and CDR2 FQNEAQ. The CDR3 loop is CASSLGQGYEKLFF. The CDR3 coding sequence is TGTGCCAGCAGCTTGGGACAGGGATATGAAAAACTGTTTTTT.

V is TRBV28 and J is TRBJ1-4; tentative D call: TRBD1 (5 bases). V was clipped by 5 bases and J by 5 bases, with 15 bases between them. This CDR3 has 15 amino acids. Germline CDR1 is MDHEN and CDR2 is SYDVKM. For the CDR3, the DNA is TGTGCCAGCAGTCCCCAAGGGGCGAACAATGAAAAACTGTTTTTT. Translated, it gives CASSPQGANNEKLFF.

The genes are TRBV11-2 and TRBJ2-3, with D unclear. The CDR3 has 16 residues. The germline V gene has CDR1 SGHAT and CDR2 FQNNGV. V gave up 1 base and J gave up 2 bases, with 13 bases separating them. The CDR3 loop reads CASSLGTARPTDTQYF. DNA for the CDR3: TGTGCCAGCAGCTTAGGTACCGCACGGCCCACAGATACGCAGTATTTT. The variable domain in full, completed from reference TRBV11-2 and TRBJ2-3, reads EAGVAQSPRYKIIEKRQSVAFWCNPISGHATLYWYQQILGQGPKLLIQFQNNGVVDDSQLPKDRFSAERLKGVDSTLKIQPAKLEDSAVYLCASSLGTARPTDTQYFGPGTRLTVL.

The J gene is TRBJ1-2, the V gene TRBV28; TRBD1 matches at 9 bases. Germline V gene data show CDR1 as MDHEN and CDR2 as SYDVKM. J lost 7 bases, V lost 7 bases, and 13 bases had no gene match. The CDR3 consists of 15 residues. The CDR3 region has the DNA TGTGCCAGCAATAGGCCCGGGACAGGGCACGCTGGCTACACCTTC. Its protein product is CASNRPGTGHAGYTF.

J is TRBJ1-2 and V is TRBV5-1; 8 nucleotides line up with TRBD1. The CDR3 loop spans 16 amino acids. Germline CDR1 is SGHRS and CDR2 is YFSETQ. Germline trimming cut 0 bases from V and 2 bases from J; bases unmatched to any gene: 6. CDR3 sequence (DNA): TGCGCCAGCAGCTTGGAACCAGGGGGCGGGAACTATGGCTACACCTTC. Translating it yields CASSLEPGGGNYGYTF.

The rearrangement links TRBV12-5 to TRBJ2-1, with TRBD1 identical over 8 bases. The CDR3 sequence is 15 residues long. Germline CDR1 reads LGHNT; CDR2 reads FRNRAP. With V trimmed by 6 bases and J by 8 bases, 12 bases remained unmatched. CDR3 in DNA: TGTGCTAGTGGGTCAGGGGGCGCCTTTGGGGATGAGCAGTTCTTC. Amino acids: CASGSGGAFGDEQFF. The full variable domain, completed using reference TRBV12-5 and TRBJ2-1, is DARVTQTPRHKVTEMGQEVTMRCQPILGHNTVFWYRQTMMQGLELLAYFRNRAPLDDSGMPKDRFSAEMPDATLATLKIQPSEPRDSAVYFCASGSGGAFGDEQFFGPGTRLTVL.

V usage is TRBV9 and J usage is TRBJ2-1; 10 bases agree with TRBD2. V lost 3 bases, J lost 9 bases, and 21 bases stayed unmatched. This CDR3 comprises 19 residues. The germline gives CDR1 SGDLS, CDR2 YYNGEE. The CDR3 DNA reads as TGTGCCAGCAGCGCAGACATCAGACTAGCGGGTGGAAATGGGGGTGAGCAGTTCTTC. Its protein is CASSADIRLAGGNGGEQFF.

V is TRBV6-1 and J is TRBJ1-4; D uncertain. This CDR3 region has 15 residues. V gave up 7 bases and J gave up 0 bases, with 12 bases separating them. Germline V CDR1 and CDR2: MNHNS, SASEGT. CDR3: CASTPRRATNEKLFF. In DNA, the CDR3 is TGTGCCAGCACCCCGAGGAGGGCAACTAATGAAAAACTGTTTTTT.

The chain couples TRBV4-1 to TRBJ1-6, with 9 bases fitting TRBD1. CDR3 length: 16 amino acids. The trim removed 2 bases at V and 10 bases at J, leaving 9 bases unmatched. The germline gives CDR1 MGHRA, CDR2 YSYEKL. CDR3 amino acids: CASSQIRQGVRSPLHF. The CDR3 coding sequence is TGCGCCAGCAGCCAAATCCGACAGGGGGTGAGATCACCCCTCCACTTT.

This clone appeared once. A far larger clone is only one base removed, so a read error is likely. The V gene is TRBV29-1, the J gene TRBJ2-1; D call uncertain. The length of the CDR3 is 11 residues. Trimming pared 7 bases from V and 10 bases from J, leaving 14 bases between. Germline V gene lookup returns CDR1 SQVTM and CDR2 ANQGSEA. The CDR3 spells CSASRSGEQFF. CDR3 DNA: TGCAGCGCGTCTAGGTCCGGGGAGCAGTTCTTC.

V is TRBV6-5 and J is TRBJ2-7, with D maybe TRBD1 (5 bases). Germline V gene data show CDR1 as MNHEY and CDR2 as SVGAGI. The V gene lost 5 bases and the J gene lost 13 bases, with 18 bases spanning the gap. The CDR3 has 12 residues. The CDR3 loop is CASSPLGRAIYF. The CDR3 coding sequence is TGTGCCAGCAGTCCCTTAGGCAGGGCAATTTACTTC.

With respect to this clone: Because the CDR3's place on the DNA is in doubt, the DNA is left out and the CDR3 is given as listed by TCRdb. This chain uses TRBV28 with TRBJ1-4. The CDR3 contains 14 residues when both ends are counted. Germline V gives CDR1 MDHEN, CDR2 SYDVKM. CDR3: CASSFGAGYEKLFF.